Below are 11 T cell receptor beta chains sequenced from a single sample in a study of T cells in Graves' hyperthyroidism and ophthalmopathy. Template material for amplifying TCR beta CDR3 regions consisted of RNA transcripts. HTBI primers drove first-round RT-PCR of the TCR CDR3. TCRdb used MiXCR to reprocess the multiplex PCR reads, holding one entry per CDR3 protein. The sample records 700,000 or so distinct CDR3 sequences, around 15% being singletons. The sample consisted of blood. The source of these receptors is a man younger than 30 with Graves' hyperthyroidism.

The chain carries TRBV11-2 and TRBJ1-1; D not resolved. The ends were cut back, 5 bases at V and 0 bases at J, with 13 bases in the middle. Germline-derived CDR1 and CDR2 are SGHAT and FQNNGV. CDR3 length: 15 residues. CDR3 bases: TGTGCCAGCAGCAAGACGCAAGTGGTGAACACTGAAGCTTTCTTT. Amino acid sequence: CASSKTQVVNTEAFF.

The chain joins TRBV7-2 to TRBJ1-5; D is unresolved. CDR3 size: 13 residues. Germline CDR1 reads SGHTA; CDR2 reads FQGNSA. Trimming left V 2 bases short and J 4 bases short, with 6 bases between. This CDR3 reads CASSLYANQPQHF. The CDR3, as DNA: TGTGCCAGCAGCTTATACGCAAATCAGCCCCAGCATTTT. Together with reference TRBV7-2 and TRBJ1-5, the CDR3 gives the full variable domain: GAGVSQSPSNKVTEKGKDVELRCDPISGHTALYWYRQSLGQGLEFLIYFQGNSAPDKSGLPSDRFSAERTGGSVSTLTIQRTQQEDSAVYLCASSLYANQPQHFGDGTRLSIL.

This clonotype has a count of ten or more. V and J are TRBV24-1 and TRBJ2-7; 8 bases align to TRBD1. The germline gives CDR1 KGHDR, CDR2 SFDVKD. The CDR3 spans 15 residues. J was trimmed by 5 bases and V by 4 bases; bases with no gene match: 9. The CDR3: CATSDDRGGRDEQYF. The CDR3 bases are TGTGCCACCAGTGACGACAGGGGCGGTAGGGACGAGCAGTACTTC.

This clonotype was found a few times. As DNA, the CDR3 is TGTGCCAGCAGTCGGGGCACACTCAATCAGCCCCAGCATTTT. Protein product: CASSRGTLNQPQHF. V usage is TRBV2 and J usage is TRBJ1-5, with D perhaps matching TRBD1 (5 bases). This CDR3 comprises 14 residues. V was cut by 5 bases and J by 3 bases, with 11 bases left in between. CDR1 is SNHLY, CDR2 FYNNEI, per germline.

This clonotype showed up many times. V usage is TRBV7-9 and J usage is TRBJ2-7; D is perhaps TRBD1 (5 bases). There are 12 residues in the CDR3. CDR1 and CDR2 from the germline V gene are SEHNR and FQNEAQ (reference sequence). V was clipped by 4 bases and J by 5 bases, with 9 bases between them. The CDR3 loop is CASSWSGNEQYF. Written as DNA, the CDR3 is TGTGCCAGCAGCTGGTCAGGGAACGAGCAGTACTTC.

The chain recombines TRBV28 with TRBJ1-4; the D gene is possibly TRBD1 (5 bases). Deletions cut 4 bases from V and 5 bases from J, with 20 bases between. The CDR3 has 17 residues. The germline CDR1 and CDR2 sequences are MDHEN and SYDVKM. The CDR3 loop reads CASSYGQTLTGNEKLFF. DNA for the CDR3: TGTGCCAGCAGTTATGGACAAACATTGACGGGGAATGAAAAACTGTTTTTT. Variable domain in full (rest from reference TRBV28 and TRBJ1-4): DVKVTQSSRYLVKRTGEKVFLECVQDMDHENMFWYRQDPGLGLRLIYFSYDVKMKEKGDIPEGYSVSREKKERFSLILESASTNQTSMYLCASSYGQTLTGNEKLFFGSGTQLSVL.

The rearrangement uses TRBV27 and TRBJ1-5, with TRBD1 as a possible D gene (5 bases). V lost 0 bases to trimming and J lost 6 bases, with 12 bases between them. CDR3 length: 15 residues. The germline V gene has CDR1 MNHEY and CDR2 SMNVEV (reference sequence). The CDR3 DNA is TGTGCCAGCAGTTTATCGCGGGGGAGGGGTCAGCCCCAGCATTTT. This encodes CASSLSRGRGQPQHF.

A word on this clonotype: It is unclear where the CDR3 begins or ends on the DNA, so no DNA is shown, and the CDR3 is as TCRdb lists it. The gene calls are TRBV7-2 and TRBJ2-7; the D call in the table, TRBD2, was not verified against the DNA. Inclusive of both ends, the CDR3 amounts to 24 amino acids. Germline CDR1 SGHTA, CDR2 FQGNSA. CDR3: CASSFYICSAESGGLAGGGYEQYF.

The sample holds many counts of this clonotype. The chain joins TRBV2 to TRBJ2-7, with D possibly TRBD2 on 5 matching bases. Germline V gene data show CDR1 as SNHLY and CDR2 as FYNNEI. This CDR3 has 15 residues. V was cut by 1 base and J by 2 bases, with 12 bases left in between. Here the CDR3 reads CASSEGTSPAYEQYF. The CDR3 DNA sequence: TGTGCCAGCAGTGAAGGGACTTCACCAGCCTACGAGCAGTACTTC.

In its sample, this clonotype was seen a few times. The V call is TRBV3-1, the J call TRBJ2-2; D tentatively reads TRBD1 or TRBD2 (5 bases each). Germline loops: CDR1 LGHDT, CDR2 YNNKEL (reference sequence). V lost 4 bases and J 2 bases, leaving 11 bases between the germline ends. This CDR3 has 15 residues. The DNA for the CDR3 is TGTGCCAGCAGCCTCTCCCGGGGCAACACCGGGGAGCTGTTTTTT. Translation gives CASSLSRGNTGELFF.

This clonotype was seen more than once but under ten times. A junction end diverges from the germline sequence, so it may reflect a read error. The rearrangement uses TRBV20-1 and TRBJ1-6; 9 bases match TRBD1. The CDR3 spans 15 residues. Germline CDR1 DFQATT, CDR2 SNEGSKA (reference sequence). CDR3 region: CSATVQGALNSPLHF. The CDR3 nucleotides read TGCAGCGCTACAGTACAGGGGGCCCTGAATTCACCCCTCCACTTT.